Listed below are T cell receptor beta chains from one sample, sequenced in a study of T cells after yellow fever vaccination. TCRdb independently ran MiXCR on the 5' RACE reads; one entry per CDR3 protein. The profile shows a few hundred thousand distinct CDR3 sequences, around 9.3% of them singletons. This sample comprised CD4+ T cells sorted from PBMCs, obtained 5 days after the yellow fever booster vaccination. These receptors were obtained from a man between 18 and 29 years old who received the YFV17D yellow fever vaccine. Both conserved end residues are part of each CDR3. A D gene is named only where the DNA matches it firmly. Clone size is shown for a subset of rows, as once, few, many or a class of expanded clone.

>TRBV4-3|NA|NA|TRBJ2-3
CASSQDAIAGDTQYF
TGCGCCAGCAGCCAAGATGCGATAGCAGGCGATACGCAGTATTTT
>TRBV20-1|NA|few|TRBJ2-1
CSARVPGIQTYNEQFF
TGCAGTGCTAGAGTTCCTGGGATCCAGACTTACAATGAGCAGTTCTTC
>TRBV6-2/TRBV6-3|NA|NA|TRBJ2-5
CASSAPGSETQYF
TGTGCCAGCAGCGCCCCAGGGTCGGAGACCCAGTACTTC
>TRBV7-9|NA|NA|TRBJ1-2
CASSIGLSGYTF
TGTGCCAGCAGCATAGGGTTATCGGGCTACACCTTC
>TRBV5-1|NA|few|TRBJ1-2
CASSLESVNYGYTF
TGCGCCAGCAGCTTGGAATCCGTTAACTATGGCTACACCTTC
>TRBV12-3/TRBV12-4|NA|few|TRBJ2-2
CASSLVVSGLTGELFF
TGTGCCAGCAGTTTAGTGGTCAGCGGGCTTACCGGGGAGCTGTTTTTT
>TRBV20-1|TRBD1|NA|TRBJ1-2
CSASEGGTWGYTF
TGCAGTGCCAGCGAAGGGGGCACCTGGGGCTACACCTTC
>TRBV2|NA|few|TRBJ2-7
CASSEGGSYEQYF
TGTGCCAGCAGTGAAGGGGGGTCCTACGAGCAGTACTTC
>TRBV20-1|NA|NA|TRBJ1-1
CSAREDGDTEAFF
TGCAGTGCGAGGGAGGACGGGGACACTGAAGCTTTCTTT
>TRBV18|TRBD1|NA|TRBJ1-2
CASSGTGLSYGYTF
TGTGCCAGCTCCGGGACAGGGCTAAGCTATGGCTACACCTTC
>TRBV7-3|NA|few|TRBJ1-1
CASSRLGQNTEAFF
TGTGCCAGCAGCCGCCTCGGACAGAACACTGAAGCTTTCTTT
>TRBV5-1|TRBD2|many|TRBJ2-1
CASSLELAGVNEQFF
TGCGCCAGCAGCTTGGAATTAGCGGGGGTAAATGAGCAGTTCTTC
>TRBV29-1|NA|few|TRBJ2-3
CSVEGGDTQYF
TGCAGCGTCGAAGGGGGGGATACGCAGTATTTT
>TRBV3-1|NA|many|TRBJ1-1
CASSHSDRLAFF
TGTGCCAGCAGCCACTCTGACAGACTAGCTTTCTTT
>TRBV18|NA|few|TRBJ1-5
CASSPGDQPQHF
TGTGCCAGCTCTCCAGGGGATCAGCCCCAGCATTTT
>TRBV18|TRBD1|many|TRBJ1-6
CASSRGQQDSPLHF
TGTGCCAGCTCACGGGGACAGCAGGATTCACCCCTCCACTTT
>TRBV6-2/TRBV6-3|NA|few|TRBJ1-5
CASKKENLRVSNQPQHF
TGTGCCAGCAAAAAAGAAAACCTCAGGGTGAGCAATCAGCCCCAGCATTTT
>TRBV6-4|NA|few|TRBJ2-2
CASSERTSGGELFF
TGTGCCAGCAGTGAACGGACCTCCGGCGGGGAGCTGTTTTTT
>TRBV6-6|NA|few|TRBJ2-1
CASSGRGTPRGNEQFF
TGTGCCAGCAGCGGCCGGGGCACCCCCAGGGGCAATGAGCAGTTCTTC
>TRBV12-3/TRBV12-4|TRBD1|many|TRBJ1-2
CASRRTGGEGYTF
TGTGCCAGCAGGAGGACAGGGGGAGAGGGCTACACCTTC
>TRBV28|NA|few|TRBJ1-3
CASSLGQPHSGNTIYF
TGTGCCAGCAGTTTAGGACAGCCGCACTCTGGAAACACCATATATTTT
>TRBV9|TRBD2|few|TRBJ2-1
CASSVVGGNYNEQFF
TGTGCCAGCAGCGTAGTCGGGGGGAATTACAATGAGCAGTTCTTC
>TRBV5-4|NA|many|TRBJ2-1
CASSGGTASYNEQFF
TGTGCCAGCAGCGGGGGAACCGCTTCCTACAATGAGCAGTTCTTC
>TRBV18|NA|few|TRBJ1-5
CASSPMSRGAGQPQHF
TGTGCCAGCTCACCTATGTCCAGGGGAGCAGGTCAGCCCCAGCATTTT
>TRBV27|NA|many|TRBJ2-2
CASSLSHPRTGELFF
TGTGCCAGCAGTTTATCGCATCCTCGCACCGGGGAGCTGTTTTTT
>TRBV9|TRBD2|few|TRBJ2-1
CASSSHLAGGPGEQFF
TGTGCCAGCAGCTCACATCTAGCGGGGGGGCCGGGTGAGCAGTTCTTC
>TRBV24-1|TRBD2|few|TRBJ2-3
CATSARAGSTDTQYF
TGTGCCACCAGTGCCAGAGCGGGAAGCACAGATACGCAGTATTTT